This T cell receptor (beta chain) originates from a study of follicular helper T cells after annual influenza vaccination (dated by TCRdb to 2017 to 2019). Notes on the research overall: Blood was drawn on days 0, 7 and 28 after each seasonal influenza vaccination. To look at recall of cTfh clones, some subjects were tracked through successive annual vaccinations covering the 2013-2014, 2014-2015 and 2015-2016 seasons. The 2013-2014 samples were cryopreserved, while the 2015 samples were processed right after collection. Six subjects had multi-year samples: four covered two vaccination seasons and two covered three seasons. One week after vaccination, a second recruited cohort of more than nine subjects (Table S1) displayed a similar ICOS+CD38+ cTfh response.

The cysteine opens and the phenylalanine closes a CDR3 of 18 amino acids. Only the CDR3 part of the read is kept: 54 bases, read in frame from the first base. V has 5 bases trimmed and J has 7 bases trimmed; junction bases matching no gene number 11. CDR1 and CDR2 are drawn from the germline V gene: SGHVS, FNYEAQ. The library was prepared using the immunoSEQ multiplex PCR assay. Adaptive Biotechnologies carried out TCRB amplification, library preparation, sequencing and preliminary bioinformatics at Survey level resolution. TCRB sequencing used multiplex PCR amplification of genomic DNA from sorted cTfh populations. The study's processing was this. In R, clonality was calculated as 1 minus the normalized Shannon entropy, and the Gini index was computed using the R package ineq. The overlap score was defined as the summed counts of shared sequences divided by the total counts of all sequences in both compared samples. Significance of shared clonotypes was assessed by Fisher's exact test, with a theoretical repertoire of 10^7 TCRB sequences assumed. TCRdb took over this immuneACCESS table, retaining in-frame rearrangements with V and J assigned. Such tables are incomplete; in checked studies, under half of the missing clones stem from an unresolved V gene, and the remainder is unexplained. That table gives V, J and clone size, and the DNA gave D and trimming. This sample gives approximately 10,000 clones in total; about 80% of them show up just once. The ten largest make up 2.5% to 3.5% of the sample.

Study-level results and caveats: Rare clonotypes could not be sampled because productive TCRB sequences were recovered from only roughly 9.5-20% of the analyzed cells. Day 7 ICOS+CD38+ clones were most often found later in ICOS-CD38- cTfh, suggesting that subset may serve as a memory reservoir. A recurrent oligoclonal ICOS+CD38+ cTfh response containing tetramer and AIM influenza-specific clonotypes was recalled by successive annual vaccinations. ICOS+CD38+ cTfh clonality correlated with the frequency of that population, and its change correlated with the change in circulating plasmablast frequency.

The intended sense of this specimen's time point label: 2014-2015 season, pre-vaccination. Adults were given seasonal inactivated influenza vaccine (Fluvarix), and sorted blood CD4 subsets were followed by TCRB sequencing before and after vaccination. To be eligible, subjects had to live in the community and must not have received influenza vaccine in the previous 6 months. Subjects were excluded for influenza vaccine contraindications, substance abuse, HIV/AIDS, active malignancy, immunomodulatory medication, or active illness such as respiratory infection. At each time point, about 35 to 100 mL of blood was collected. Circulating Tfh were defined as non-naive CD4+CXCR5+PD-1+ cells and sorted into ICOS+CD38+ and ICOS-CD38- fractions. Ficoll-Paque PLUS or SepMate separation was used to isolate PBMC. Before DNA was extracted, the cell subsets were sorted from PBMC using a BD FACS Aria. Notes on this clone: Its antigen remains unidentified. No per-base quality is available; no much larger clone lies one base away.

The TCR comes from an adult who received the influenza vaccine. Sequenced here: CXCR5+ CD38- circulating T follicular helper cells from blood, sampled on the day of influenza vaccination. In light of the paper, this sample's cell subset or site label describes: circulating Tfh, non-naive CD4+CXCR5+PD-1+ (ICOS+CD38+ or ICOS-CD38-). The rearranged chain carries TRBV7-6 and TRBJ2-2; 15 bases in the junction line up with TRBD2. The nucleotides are TGTGCCAGCAGCCCCCGTGCCGGACTAGCGGGAGGGAACGGGGAGCTGTTTTTT. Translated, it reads CASSPRAGLAGGNGELFF. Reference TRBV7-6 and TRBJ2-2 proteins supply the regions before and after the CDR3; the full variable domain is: GAGVSQSPRYKVTKRGQDVALRCDPISGHVSLYWYRQALGQGPEFLTYFNYEAQQDKSGLPNDRFSAERPEGSISTLTIQRTEQRDSAMYRCASSPRAGLAGGNGELFFGEGSRLTVL.